These T cell receptor beta chains were read from a single sample in a study of cytotoxic CD8 clonotypes in ibrutinib-treated CLL. Some clones are missing from TCRdb's copy, which holds only in-frame ones; the method was immunoSEQ multiplex PCR. The table has some 200,000 clones, more than 70% seen once. The material was PBMCs, obtained after 12 months of ibrutinib treatment. The receptors stem from a human donor with chronic lymphocytic leukemia. Both conserved end residues are part of each CDR3. Fields, in order: D gene, clone size, V gene, CDR3 length, J gene, CDR3 DNA, CDR3 protein. D genes are given only for firm matches. A row's size may be missing; if present it is once, few, many or a size class.

>NA|NA|TRBV4-1|16|TRBJ1-1
TGCGCCAGCAGCCAACCCCCAGGGAGGGGGAGGCCTGAAGCTTTCTTT
CASSQPPGRGRPEAFF
>NA|NA|TRBV7-3|14|TRBJ2-7
TGTGCCAGCAGCGCGGACGGGTGGACTCCGGAGCAGTACTTC
CASSADGWTPEQYF
>NA|NA|TRBV11-2|13|TRBJ1-1
TGTGCCAGCAGCCCCGTAGGAGGTTCCCAAGCTTTCTTT
CASSPVGGSQAFF
>NA|NA|TRBV27|14|TRBJ2-1
TGTGCCAGCCGCCGAGCGGGCTCCTACAATGAGCAGTTCTTC
CASRRAGSYNEQFF
>NA|NA|TRBV7-3|14|TRBJ2-6
TGTGCCAGCAGCTTAAGCGGAGGGGCCAACGTCCTGACTTTC
CASSLSGGANVLTF
>TRBD2|NA|TRBV28|13|TRBJ2-1
TGTGCCAGCCGCGGACTAGCCCGGGGTGAGCAGTTCTTC
CASRGLARGEQFF
>NA|once|TRBV11-2|16|TRBJ2-1
TGTGCCAGCAGCTTAGTGTCCGCGAGCTCCTACAATGAGCAGTTCTTC
CASSLVSASSYNEQFF
>TRBD2|few|TRBV18|15|TRBJ2-5
TGTGCCAGCTCACCCTGGACTAGTAAATCGGAGACCCAGTACTTC
CASSPWTSKSETQYF
>TRBD2|NA|TRBV30|13|TRBJ2-1
TGTGCCGGGGGTAGCGGGGCCGGCAATGAGCAGTTCTTC
CAGGSGAGNEQFF
>NA|once|TRBV11-2|16|TRBJ2-7
TGTGCCAGCAGCCTGAGGGCCGACGCCTTTCCTTACGAGCAGTACTTC
CASSLRADAFPYEQYF
>TRBD1|NA|TRBV11-2|19|TRBJ1-3
TGTGCCAGCAGCTTGAGGCGACAGGGTAACGCTCTCTCTGGAAACACCATATATTTT
CASSLRRQGNALSGNTIYF
>TRBD1|NA|TRBV6-6|16|TRBJ2-7
TGTGCCAGCAGTTACTCCGGGACAGGGGACTCCTACGAGCAGTACTTC
CASSYSGTGDSYEQYF
>NA|NA|TRBV28|11|TRBJ2-5
TGTGCCAGCAGTTTAACGAGGTCCCAGTACTTC
CASSLTRSQYF
>NA|NA|TRBV5-1|14|TRBJ2-7
TGCGCCAGCAGCTCCGCAGGGGACTCCTACGAGCAGTACTTC
CASSSAGDSYEQYF
>NA|few|TRBV11-3|14|TRBJ2-2
TGTGCCAGCAGCTACGGACTACCTGCCGGGGAGCTGTTTTTT
CASSYGLPAGELFF
>TRBD2|NA|TRBV11-2|16|TRBJ2-5
TGTGCCAGCAGCTTCTCAGCGGGAGGGCCGGAAGAGACCCAGTACTTC
CASSFSAGGPEETQYF
>NA|NA|TRBV6-6|13|TRBJ2-7
TGTGCCAGCACCGGTACAGGGTACGGCGAGCAGTACTTC
CASTGTGYGEQYF
>NA|NA|TRBV19|14|TRBJ1-2
TGTGCCAGTAGTATTCCCCCAGGTCGGATGGGCTACACCTTC
CASSIPPGRMGYTF
>NA|many|TRBV4-2|14|TRBJ1-5
TGTGCCAGCAGCCAAGGCCAGGGAAATCAGCCCCAGCATTTT
CASSQGQGNQPQHF
>TRBD1|NA|TRBV28|13|TRBJ2-7
TGTGCCAGCAGTCCCGGGGACAGGGGGGAGCAGTACTTC
CASSPGDRGEQYF
>TRBD2|NA|TRBV2|15|TRBJ2-2
TGTGCCAGCACTGAGCGGGGGAGCGGCACCGGGGAGCTGTTTTTT
CASTERGSGTGELFF
>NA|NA|TRBV11-2|17|TRBJ2-1
TGTGCCAGCAGCTTAGGCCTCGGGCTTTCCTCCTACAATGAGCAGTTCTTC
CASSLGLGLSSYNEQFF
>NA|NA|TRBV7-6|14|TRBJ1-2
TGTGCCAGCAGCCAATCGCCCAGGGACTATGGCTACACCTTC
CASSQSPRDYGYTF
>NA|once|TRBV7-8|16|TRBJ2-7
TGTGCCAGCAGCTTAGGTGGGAGTAAAGGGACCTACGAGCAGTACTTC
CASSLGGSKGTYEQYF
>NA|NA|TRBV29-1|13|TRBJ1-1
TGCAGCGTTGAAACGGGGATGAACACTGAAGCTTTCTTT
CSVETGMNTEAFF